This is a list of T cell receptor beta chains from one sample in a study of control samples from healthy donors and cancer patients. Measured with immunoSEQ multiplex PCR; TCRdb has only the in-frame clones, and not every one. Here the sample spans fewer than 250,000 clones, about 90% being singletons. The sequenced material came from blood. The receptors originated from a man younger than 45 in good health. CDR3s include the opening cysteine and the closing phenylalanine or tryptophan. D genes are given only for firm matches. The size of a clone is reported for some rows only, either as once, few or many, or as a class for expanded clones.

size: NA
D: NA
J: TRBJ2-6
V: TRBV5-1
CDR3: CASSLNSAHSSGANVLTF
DNA: TGCGCCAGCAGCTTGAATTCGGCCCACAGCTCTGGGGCCAACGTCCTGACTTTC

size: NA
D: TRBD1
J: TRBJ1-4
V: TRBV5-1
CDR3: CASSLGQDEKLFF
DNA: TGCGCCAGCAGCCTGGGACAGGATGAAAAACTGTTTTTT

size: NA
D: NA
J: TRBJ2-5
V: TRBV6-5
CDR3: CASSLGQETQYF
DNA: TGTGCCAGCAGCCTGGGGCAAGAGACCCAGTACTTC

size: once
D: NA
J: TRBJ2-7
V: TRBV2
CDR3: CASSNYEQYF
DNA: TGTGCCAGCAGTAATTACGAGCAGTACTTC

size: NA
D: TRBD1
J: TRBJ1-4
V: TRBV24-1
CDR3: CATSDPRTGDEKLFF
DNA: TGTGCCACCAGTGACCCAAGGACAGGGGATGAAAAACTGTTTTTT

size: NA
D: NA
J: TRBJ2-7
V: TRBV2
CDR3: CASSEGGNQGSYEQYF
DNA: TGTGCCAGCAGTGAAGGCGGTAATCAGGGTTCCTACGAGCAGTACTTC

size: few
D: TRBD1
J: TRBJ1-1
V: TRBV29-1
CDR3: CSVDRGLNMNTEAFF
DNA: TGCAGCGTCGACAGGGGACTGAACATGAACACTGAAGCTTTCTTT

size: NA
D: NA
J: TRBJ1-1
V: TRBV5-6
CDR3: CTSRKQGPNTEAFF
DNA: TGTACCAGCAGGAAACAGGGACCCAACACTGAAGCTTTCTTT

size: NA
D: TRBD2
J: TRBJ2-3
V: TRBV5-4
CDR3: CASSYGLAGTDTQYF
DNA: TGTGCCAGCAGCTACGGACTAGCTGGCACAGATACGCAGTATTTT

size: once
D: NA
J: TRBJ1-5
V: TRBV3-1/TRBV3-2
CDR3: CASSQMTNQPQHF
DNA: TGTGCCAGCAGCCAAATGACTAACCAGCCCCAGCATTTT

size: NA
D: NA
J: TRBJ2-6
V: TRBV20-1
CDR3: CSASRQSGANVLTF
DNA: TGCAGTGCTAGTCGCCAGTCTGGGGCCAACGTCCTGACTTTC

size: NA
D: NA
J: TRBJ1-1
V: TRBV12-3/TRBV12-4
CDR3: CASSLSASAFF
DNA: TGTGCCAGCAGTTTGAGTGCGTCAGCTTTCTTT

size: NA
D: NA
J: TRBJ2-3
V: TRBV12-5
CDR3: CASGLRLSDTQYF
DNA: TGTGCTAGTGGTTTGAGGTTGTCCGATACGCAGTATTTT

size: NA
D: NA
J: TRBJ2-1
V: TRBV6-4
CDR3: CASSDGGGDYNEQFF
DNA: TGTGCCAGCAGTGACGGGGGGGGCGACTACAATGAGCAGTTCTTC

size: NA
D: NA
J: TRBJ1-5
V: TRBV30
CDR3: CAWSRPGRPNQPQHF
DNA: TGTGCCTGGAGTCGTCCGGGAAGGCCAAATCAGCCCCAGCATTTT

size: few
D: TRBD1
J: TRBJ1-6
V: TRBV6-2/TRBV6-3
CDR3: CASSRDRGSLHF
DNA: TGTGCCAGCAGCCGGGACAGGGGTTCCCTCCACTTT